This passage covers 4 T cell receptor beta chains from one sample sequenced in a study of cytomegalovirus exposure and HLA in healthy donors (TCRdb year 2017). Libraries were made using the immunoSEQ multiplex PCR assay. For the multiplex PCR, a mixture combining 60 forward primers for TCR Vbeta segments and 13 reverse primers for TCR Jbeta segments was used. In its TCRdb copy, this immuneACCESS table keeps in-frame sequences only and misses some clones. Where compared with another copy, unresolved V genes explain less than half of these, and the others have no known cause. This sample's table contains some 130,000 clones. The biggest ten clones account for 1.5% to 2% of the sample. Sequences were obtained from PBMCs. The receptors here all came from a middle-aged woman in good health and CMV-seropositive.

The rearrangement joins TRBV2 to TRBJ2-7, with a possible D match to TRBD1 (5 bases). Trimming removed 6 bases from V and 2 bases from J, with 14 bases in between. Germline CDR1 and CDR2: SNHLY and FYNNEI. This CDR3 is 14 amino acids long. CDR3 sequence reads: CASRDDWGAYEQYF. CDR3 bases: TGTGCCAGCAGGGATGATTGGGGCGCCTACGAGCAGTACTTC. The full variable domain, in which reference TRBV2 and TRBJ2-7 provide the parts outside the CDR3, is EPEVTQTPSHQVTQMGQEVILRCVPISNHLYFYWYRQILGQKVEFLVSFYNNEISEKSEIFDDQFSVERPDGSNFTLKIRSTKLEDSAMYFCASRDDWGAYEQYFGPGTRLTVT.

This chain connects TRBV9 to TRBJ2-5; the match to TRBD2 covers 9 bases. Per germline, CDR1 SGDLS and CDR2 YYNGEE. Trimming cost V 4 bases and J 9 bases; bases outside gene matches: 13. The CDR3 consists of 15 residues. As DNA, the CDR3 is TGTGCCAGCAGCCCTATAGCGGGAGCACCGGGGGCCCAGTACTTC. Translating gives CASSPIAGAPGAQYF.

The chain has TRBV10-3 and TRBJ2-2, with TRBD1 identical over 7 bases. CDR3 length: 14 amino acids. Germline CDR1 is ENHRY and CDR2 is SYGVKD. The V and J ends lost 10 bases and 1 base, in that order; junction bases with no gene match: 6. The CDR3 reads CATNRGENTGELFF. The CDR3 nucleotides read TGTGCCACTAACAGGGGAGAGAACACCGGGGAGCTGTTTTTT.

The rearrangement uses TRBV5-1 and TRBJ2-5; a weak D match, TRBD1 (6 bases). This CDR3 has 15 residues. Trimming cost V 4 bases and J 7 bases, with 20 bases left between them. Germline assignment: CDR1 SGHRS and CDR2 YFSETQ. The CDR3 DNA reads TGCGCCAGCAGCCAAACTGGACAGACGGTCGGGACCCAGTACTTC. Protein: CASSQTGQTVGTQYF.